This T cell receptor beta chain was found in a study of patients and donors after allogeneic stem cell transplantation. MiXCR was run by TCRdb on the RT-PCR reads, yielding one entry per CDR3 protein. Found here are more than 850,000 distinct CDR3 sequences, 18% of them singletons; the top ten hold 5% to 6.5%. This clonotype was seen a handful of times. Trimming stripped 2 bases from V and 8 bases from J, with 9 bases between. CDR3 length equals 12 residues. Material: blood, either unsorted or a sorted T cell fraction (not recorded which). This sequence was found in a human donor who was either an allogeneic HSCT recipient or a stem cell or donor lymphocyte infusion donor (not recorded which). It is not recorded whose cells these are; they may come from a transplant donor. This rearrangement joins TRBV12-3 or TRBV12-4 to TRBJ1-2; D not certain. CDR3 region: CASSLWSRGYTF. The CDR3, as DNA: TGTGCCAGCAGTTTATGGTCCCGGGGCTACACCTTC.